The 8 T cell receptor beta chains below all came from one sample that was sequenced in a study of shared clonotypes between healthy human individuals. Here immunoSEQ multiplex PCR was the method, and the copy in TCRdb shows in-frame clones only, minus some. The sample lists over a million clones, approximately 80% seen once, with roughly 0.55% in the top ten. The sample comprised memory CD4+ T cells from PBMCs. Subset specified: CD45RA-negative fraction. The receptors originated from a young man in good health. Some clones in this sample may be carry-over from other donors' samples.

The chain uses TRBV6-1 and TRBJ1-5; D unresolved. Germline CDR1 MNHNS, CDR2 SASEGT. Trimming removed 3 bases at V and 5 bases at J, with 8 bases between. The CDR3 extends over 13 amino acids. CDR3 sequence (DNA): TGTGCCAGCAGTGACTCAGGATATCAGCCCCAGCATTTT. This translates into CASSDSGYQPQHF.

The chain has TRBV28 and TRBJ2-6; maybe TRBD1 (6 bases). Germline lookup yields CDR1 MDHEN and CDR2 SYDVKM. The CDR3 loop spans 16 amino acids. The V and J ends lost 7 bases and 4 bases respectively, with 17 bases between them. For the CDR3, the DNA is TGTGCCAGCATGAAGGGGGATAGAAGAGGGGCCAACGTCCTGACTTTC. It encodes CASMKGDRRGANVLTF. The whole variable domain, remainder taken from reference TRBV28 and TRBJ2-6, is DVKVTQSSRYLVKRTGEKVFLECVQDMDHENMFWYRQDPGLGLRLIYFSYDVKMKEKGDIPEGYSVSREKKERFSLILESASTNQTSMYLCASMKGDRRGANVLTFGAGSRLTVL.

In this sample, this clone turned up once. This rearrangement joins TRBV7-8 to TRBJ1-3, with D unresolved. Trimming took 1 base from V and 0 from J, leaving 7 bases between them. The germline V gene has CDR1 SGHVS and CDR2 FQNEAQ. CDR3 length: 15 residues. For the CDR3, the DNA is TGTGCCAGCAGCTTAGAGTCAGGCTCTGGAAACACCATATATTTT. Its protein product is CASSLESGSGNTIYF.

This clone was picked up many times. V is TRBV2 and J is TRBJ2-3; D uncertain. There are 14 residues in the CDR3. CDR1 and CDR2 from the germline V gene are SNHLY and FYNNEI. V lost 6 bases to trimming and J lost 2 bases, with 12 bases between them. CDR3 sequence reads: CASSLILSTDTQYF. Written as DNA, the CDR3 is TGTGCCAGCAGCCTTATCTTATCCACAGATACGCAGTATTTT.

V gene TRBV11-3 combines with J gene TRBJ1-1; 11 bases are a match to TRBD1. The CDR3 is 15 residues long. The V gene end was trimmed by 5 bases and the J gene end by 4 bases; junction bases not matched to a gene: 6. Germline loops: CDR1 SGHNT, CDR2 YENEEA. Here the CDR3 reads CASSPGQGEGTEAFF. The DNA of the CDR3 is TGTGCCAGCAGCCCGGGACAGGGGGAGGGCACTGAAGCTTTCTTT.

The rearrangement uses TRBV28 and TRBJ1-3; D is possibly TRBD1 (5 bases). The CDR3 length is 14 residues. CDR1 and CDR2 (germline): MDHEN, SYDVKM. The ends were cut back, 7 bases at V and 4 bases at J, with 14 bases in the middle. The CDR3 here is CASTLDSPGNTIYF. CDR3 DNA sequence: TGTGCCAGCACTCTTGACAGCCCGGGAAACACCATATATTTT.

This chain connects TRBV14 to TRBJ2-1; no reliable D call. Germline CDR1 and CDR2: SGHDN and FVKESK. The CDR3 has 15 residues. CDR3 nucleotides: TGTGCTACTGCACCCTTGGCGGCAAGAAACAATGAGCAGTTCTTC. Amino acid sequence: CATAPLAARNNEQFF.

The gene calls are TRBV7-8 and TRBJ1-5; the match to TRBD1 covers 10 bases. Germline CDR1 and CDR2: SGHVS and FQNEAQ. V trimming: 1 base; J trimming: 5 bases; junction bases outside the gene matches: 2. The CDR3 is made up of 15 amino acids. CDR3 loop: CASSLGTGGDQPQHF. The CDR3 DNA is TGTGCCAGCAGCTTAGGGACAGGGGGGGATCAGCCCCAGCATTTT. Filled out from reference TRBV7-8 and TRBJ1-5, the complete variable domain reads GAGVSQSPRYKVAKRGQDVALRCDPISGHVSLFWYQQALGQGPEFLTYFQNEAQLDKSGLPSDRFFAERPEGSVSTLKIQRTQQEDSAVYLCASSLGTGGDQPQHFGDGTRLSIL.